This TCR beta chain appears in the sequencing data of a study of T cell repertoires in cytomegalovirus infection. On the study more broadly: Public TCR beta signatures indicated both CMV infection and matching HLA type.

Regarding this clonotype: Its antigen remains unidentified. This sequence may be a read error, since a much larger clone differs from it by one base.

V trimming: 5 bases; J trimming: 7 bases; junction bases outside the gene matches: 13. Per germline, CDR1 MNHNY and CDR2 SVGAGI (reference sequence). The CDR3 runs 15 residues. Study-wide results and limits: The ex vivo response was dominated by HLA-C-restricted CMV-specific TCR beta clonotypes. Cumulative public TCR beta family frequency identified CMV carriers with the relevant HLA.

MiXCR was run by TCRdb on the reads, yielding one entry per CDR3 protein. Here the sample spans roughly 68,000 distinct CDR3 sequences, 20% to 25% being singletons. The chain links TRBV6-6 to TRBJ1-1; 7 positions agree with TRBD1. This sequence was found in a human donor in good health (CMV status not recorded). Some clones in this sample may be carry-over from other donors' samples. Source material: PBMCs, sequenced either directly or after in vitro stimulation (not recorded which). The DNA of the CDR3 is TGTGCCAGCAGTCACGGACAGGCGCCTAGAAGTGAAGCTTTCTTT. The encoded protein is CASSHGQAPRSEAFF.